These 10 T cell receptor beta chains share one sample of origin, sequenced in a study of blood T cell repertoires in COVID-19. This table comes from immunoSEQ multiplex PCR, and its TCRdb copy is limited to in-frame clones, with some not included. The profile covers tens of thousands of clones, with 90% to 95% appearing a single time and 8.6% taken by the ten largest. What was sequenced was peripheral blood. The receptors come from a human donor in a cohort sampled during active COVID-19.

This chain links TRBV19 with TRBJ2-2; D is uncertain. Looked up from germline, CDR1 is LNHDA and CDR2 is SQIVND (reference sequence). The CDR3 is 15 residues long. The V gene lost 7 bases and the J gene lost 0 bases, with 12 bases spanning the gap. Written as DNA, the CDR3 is TGTGCCAGTAAAGGCCGGCGGCCGAACACCGGGGAGCTGTTTTTT. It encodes CASKGRRPNTGELFF.

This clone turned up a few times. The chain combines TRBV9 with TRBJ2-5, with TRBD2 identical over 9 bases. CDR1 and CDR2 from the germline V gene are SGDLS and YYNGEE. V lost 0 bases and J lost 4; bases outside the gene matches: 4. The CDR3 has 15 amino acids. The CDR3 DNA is TGTGCCAGCAGCGTAGGGTTGCGGGGGGGAGAGACCCAGTACTTC. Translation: CASSVGLRGGETQYF.

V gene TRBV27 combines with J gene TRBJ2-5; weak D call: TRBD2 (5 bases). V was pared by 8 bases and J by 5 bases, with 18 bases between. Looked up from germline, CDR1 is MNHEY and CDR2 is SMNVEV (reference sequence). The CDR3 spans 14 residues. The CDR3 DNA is TGTGCCAGCTCACTAACTAGGATCGGCGAGACCCAGTACTTC. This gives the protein CASSLTRIGETQYF.

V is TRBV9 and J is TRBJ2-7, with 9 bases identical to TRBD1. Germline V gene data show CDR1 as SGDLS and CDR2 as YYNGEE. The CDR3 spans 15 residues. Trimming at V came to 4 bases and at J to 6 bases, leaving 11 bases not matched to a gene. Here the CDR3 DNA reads TGTGCCAGCAGCACGAGGGGGGACAGGGACAGCGAGCAGTACTTC. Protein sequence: CASSTRGDRDSEQYF.

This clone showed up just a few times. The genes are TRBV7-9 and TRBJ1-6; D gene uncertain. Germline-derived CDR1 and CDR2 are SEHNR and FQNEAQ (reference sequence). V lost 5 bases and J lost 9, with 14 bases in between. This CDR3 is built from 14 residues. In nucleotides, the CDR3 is TGTGCCAGCAGCCAATCAAGTCGTAGTTCACCCCTCCACTTT. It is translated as CASSQSSRSSPLHF.

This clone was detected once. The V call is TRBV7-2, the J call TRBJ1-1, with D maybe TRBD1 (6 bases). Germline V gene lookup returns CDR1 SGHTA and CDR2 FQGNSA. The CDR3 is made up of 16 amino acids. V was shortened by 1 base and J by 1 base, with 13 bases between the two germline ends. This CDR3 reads CASSLVPTGGNTEAFF. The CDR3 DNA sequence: TGTGCCAGCAGCTTAGTGCCGACAGGTGGGAACACTGAAGCTTTCTTT.

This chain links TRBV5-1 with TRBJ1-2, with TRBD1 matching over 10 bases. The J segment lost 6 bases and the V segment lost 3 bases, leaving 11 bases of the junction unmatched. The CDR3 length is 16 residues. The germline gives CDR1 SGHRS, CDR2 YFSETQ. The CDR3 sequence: CASSSSRTGGSNGYTF. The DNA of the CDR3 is TGCGCCAGCAGCTCGTCCCGGACAGGGGGTTCCAATGGCTACACCTTC.

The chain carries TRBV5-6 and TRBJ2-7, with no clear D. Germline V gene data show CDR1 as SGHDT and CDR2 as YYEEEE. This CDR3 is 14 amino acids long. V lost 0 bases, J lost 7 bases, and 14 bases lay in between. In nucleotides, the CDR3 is TGTGCCAGCAGCTTGGGTGCCACCTCACAAGAGCAGTACTTC. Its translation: CASSLGATSQEQYF. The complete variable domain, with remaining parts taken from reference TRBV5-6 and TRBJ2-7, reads DAGVTQSPTHLIKTRGQQVTLRCSPKSGHDTVSWYQQALGQGPQFIFQYYEEEERQRGNFPDRFSGHQFPNYSSELNVNALLLGDSALYLCASSLGATSQEQYFGPGTRLTVT.

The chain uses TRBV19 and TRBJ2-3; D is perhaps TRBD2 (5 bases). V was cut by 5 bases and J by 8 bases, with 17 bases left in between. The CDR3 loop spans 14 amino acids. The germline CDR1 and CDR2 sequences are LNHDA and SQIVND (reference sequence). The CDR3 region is CASSDLLVRGTQYF. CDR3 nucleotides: TGTGCCAGTAGTGACCTCCTAGTCCGGGGTACGCAGTATTTT.

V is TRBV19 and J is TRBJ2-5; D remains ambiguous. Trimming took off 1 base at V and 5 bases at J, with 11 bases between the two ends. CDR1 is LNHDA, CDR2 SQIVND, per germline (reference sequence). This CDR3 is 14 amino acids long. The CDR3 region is CASSIGFGLETQYF. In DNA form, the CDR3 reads TGTGCCAGTAGTATAGGTTTTGGGCTTGAGACCCAGTACTTC.